The source of this TCR beta chain is a study of immune evolution from preneoplasia to lung adenocarcinoma. Overall study results and limits: Normal lung had the highest top T cell clone frequencies.

Notes on this clone: Antigen: not known.

Germline V gene data show CDR1 as SGHTA and CDR2 as FQGNSA. With 5 bases removed from V and 4 bases from J, the gap between germline ends came to 17 bases. The CDR3 totals 15 residues. Here immunoSEQ multiplex PCR was the method, and the copy in TCRdb shows in-frame clones only, minus some. The table records about 5,500 clones, around 78% of them present only once. The rearrangement uses TRBV7-2 and TRBJ1-1; no reliable D call. Sequenced sample: FFPE adjacent normal lung tissue. This TCR was recovered from a person aged 65-85 years with lung adenocarcinoma. DNA of the CDR3: TGTGCCAGCAGCCGCCGTTCGGGGAAGAGCACTGAAGCTTTCTTT. It specifies CASSRRSGKSTEAFF.